A selection of T cell receptor beta chains follows, all from one sample in a study of T cell changes during pregnancy in multiple sclerosis. TCRdb's copy holds only in-frame clones and misses some; the assay was immunoSEQ multiplex PCR. The sample includes around 70,000 clones, 85% to 95% of them seen just once. The material sequenced was peripheral blood, taken before pregnancy. The receptors shown here come from a female donor with multiple sclerosis, enrolled in a pregnancy study. CDR3s include the opening cysteine and the closing phenylalanine or tryptophan. D genes are given only for firm matches. Clone sizes are given selectively: once, few, many, or a class where the clone is expanded.

J: TRBJ2-3
size: NA
length: 21
V: TRBV18
D: TRBD2
CDR3: CASSLSGASGRTSVLTDTQYF
DNA: TGTGCCAGCTCACTATCGGGAGCTAGCGGGAGGACTTCTGTTCTTACAGATACGCAGTATTTT

J: TRBJ2-5
size: once
length: 14
V: TRBV28
D: NA
CDR3: CASSTPAGRETQYF
DNA: TGTGCCAGCAGTACCCCGGCGGGGAGGGAGACCCAGTACTTC

J: TRBJ1-1
size: NA
length: 17
V: TRBV4-1
D: NA
CDR3: CASSPLGGASLNTKAFF
DNA: TGCGCCAGCAGCCCACTTGGGGGGGCCTCTCTGAACACTAAAGCTTTCTTT

J: TRBJ2-1
size: NA
length: 11
V: TRBV28
D: NA
CDR3: CAFGQNNEQFF
DNA: TGTGCCTTCGGACAGAACAATGAGCAGTTCTTC

J: TRBJ1-2
size: NA
length: 12
V: TRBV5-1
D: TRBD1
CDR3: CASSTGQYGYTF
DNA: TGCGCCAGCAGCACGGGACAGTATGGCTACACCTTC

J: TRBJ1-2
size: NA
length: 16
V: TRBV28
D: NA
CDR3: CASSLSKQGFDYGYTF
DNA: TGTGCCAGCAGTTTATCCAAACAGGGTTTCGACTATGGCTACACCTTC

J: TRBJ2-7
size: NA
length: 16
V: TRBV7-3
D: NA
CDR3: CASSLNPSASSYEQYF
DNA: TGTGCCAGCAGCTTAAACCCTAGCGCAAGCTCCTACGAGCAGTACTTC

J: TRBJ1-1
size: NA
length: 14
V: TRBV7-3
D: NA
CDR3: CASSPHLGDTEAFF
DNA: TGTGCCAGCAGCCCCCACCTCGGAGACACTGAAGCTTTCTTT

J: TRBJ1-2
size: NA
length: 13
V: TRBV14
D: NA
CDR3: CASSQDGVYGYTF
DNA: TGTGCCAGCAGCCAAGACGGGGTCTATGGCTACACCTTC

J: TRBJ2-1
size: NA
length: 12
V: TRBV2
D: TRBD1
CDR3: CASSRQGNEQFF
DNA: TGTGCCAGCAGTAGACAGGGGAATGAGCAGTTCTTC

J: TRBJ2-2
size: NA
length: 15
V: TRBV7-2
D: NA
CDR3: CASSYRVSNTGELFF
DNA: TGTGCCAGCAGCTACAGGGTCTCGAACACCGGGGAGCTGTTTTTT

J: TRBJ1-1
size: NA
length: 15
V: TRBV6-1
D: NA
CDR3: CASSGGGLMNTEAFF
DNA: TGTGCCAGCAGCGGGGGGGGGCTCATGAACACTGAAGCTTTCTTT

J: TRBJ2-3
size: once
length: 13
V: TRBV29-1
D: NA
CDR3: CSGRVGGTDTQYF
DNA: TGCAGCGGGAGGGTTGGAGGCACAGATACGCAGTATTTT

J: TRBJ2-5
size: NA
length: 13
V: TRBV5-6
D: TRBD2
CDR3: CASSSRREGGKYF
DNA: TGTGCCAGCAGCTCCCGGCGGGAGGGTGGAAAGTACTTC

J: TRBJ2-7
size: NA
length: 12
V: TRBV30
D: NA
CDR3: CAWSGLSYEQYF
DNA: TGTGCCTGGAGTGGACTATCCTACGAGCAGTACTTC

J: TRBJ2-1
size: NA
length: 14
V: TRBV7-6
D: NA
CDR3: CASSLTLASGEQFF
DNA: TGTGCCAGCAGCTTGACTCTAGCGAGCGGTGAGCAGTTCTTC

J: TRBJ2-3
size: NA
length: 15
V: TRBV5-4
D: TRBD2
CDR3: CASSFQGGGTDTQYF
DNA: TGTGCCAGCAGCTTTCAGGGCGGGGGGACAGATACGCAGTATTTT

J: TRBJ2-2
size: NA
length: 15
V: TRBV2
D: NA
CDR3: CASSEPGENTGELFF
DNA: TGTGCCAGCAGTGAGCCAGGGGAGAACACCGGGGAGCTGTTTTTT

J: TRBJ2-2
size: NA
length: 12
V: TRBV18
D: NA
CDR3: CASSRGTGELFF
DNA: TGTGCCAGCTCACGCGGGACCGGGGAGCTGTTTTTT

J: TRBJ1-5
size: NA
length: 14
V: TRBV28
D: NA
CDR3: CASSLGARNQPQHF
DNA: TGTGCCAGCAGTTTAGGTGCCAGAAATCAGCCCCAGCATTTT

J: TRBJ2-7
size: NA
length: 15
V: TRBV6-6
D: TRBD1
CDR3: CASSLQSGTAYEQYF
DNA: TGTGCCAGCAGCTTACAATCCGGGACAGCCTACGAGCAGTACTTC

J: TRBJ2-2
size: NA
length: 16
V: TRBV9
D: NA
CDR3: CASSLVGGSRTGELFF
DNA: TGTGCCAGCAGCCTTGTAGGTGGGAGCCGCACCGGGGAGCTGTTTTTT

J: TRBJ2-7
size: once
length: 14
V: TRBV27
D: NA
CDR3: CASSLGRDPGEQYF
DNA: TGTGCCAGCAGTTTAGGCCGAGATCCGGGGGAGCAGTACTTC

J: TRBJ2-2
size: NA
length: 15
V: TRBV10-3
D: NA
CDR3: CAVSGTGTNTGELFF
DNA: TGTGCCGTTAGCGGGACAGGGACCAACACCGGGGAGCTGTTTTTT

J: TRBJ2-1
size: NA
length: 17
V: TRBV5-6
D: NA
CDR3: CASSPIGRGGSYNEQFF
DNA: TGTGCCAGCAGCCCAATAGGGCGGGGAGGCTCCTACAATGAGCAGTTCTTC

J: TRBJ2-7
size: NA
length: 15
V: TRBV7-9
D: NA
CDR3: CASSPSRDLSYEQYF
DNA: TGTGCCAGCAGCCCGTCCCGGGACTTATCCTACGAGCAGTACTTC

J: TRBJ2-5
size: NA
length: 14
V: TRBV5-4
D: TRBD2
CDR3: CASTLAGQWETQYF
DNA: TGTGCCAGCACCCTAGCGGGCCAGTGGGAGACCCAGTACTTC